What follows are 15 T cell receptor beta chains derived from one specimen sequenced in a study of shared clonotypes between healthy human individuals. Data came from immunoSEQ multiplex PCR; TCRdb stores just in-frame clones and leaves some out. Of roughly 680,000 clones in the sample, roughly 72% were seen once. Sequencing input: memory CD4+ T cells sorted from blood. The subset is: CD45RA-negative fraction. All receptors come from a woman in her thirties in good health.

This clone appeared a single time. The chain couples TRBV18 to TRBJ1-4; 9 positions agree with TRBD1. The CDR3 runs to 15 residues. After removal of 6 bases from V and 8 bases from J, the junction contained 10 bases not matched to a gene. Germline values: CDR1 KGHSH, CDR2 LQKENI. The DNA of the CDR3 is TGTGCCAGCTCCTCCGTGGGACAGGGAGGAGAAAAACTGTTTTTT. It encodes CASSSVGQGGEKLFF. Filled out from reference TRBV18 and TRBJ1-4, the complete variable domain reads NAGVMQNPRHLVRRRGQEARLRCSPMKGHSHVYWYRQLPEEGLKFMVYLQKENIIDESGMPKERFSAEFPKEGPSILRIQQVVRGDSAAYFCASSSVGQGGEKLFFGSGTQLSVL.

The chain has TRBV6-1 and TRBJ2-5; TRBD1 might be the D (5 bases). Germline V gene data show CDR1 as MNHNS and CDR2 as SASEGT. This CDR3 region has 14 residues. The V and J ends lost 5 bases and 1 base respectively, with 11 bases between them. This CDR3 is CASSLTEFQETQYF. The CDR3 bases are TGTGCCAGCAGTTTGACAGAGTTCCAAGAGACCCAGTACTTC.

About this clone: The identical CDR3 is also encoded by other nucleotide sequences in the sample. The rearrangement joins TRBV6-1 to TRBJ2-7; 13 bases align to TRBD2. The J segment lost 3 bases and the V segment lost 0 bases, leaving 5 bases of the junction unmatched. CDR1 is MNHNS, CDR2 SASEGT, per germline. The CDR3 spans 17 residues. DNA of the CDR3: TGTGCCAGCAGTGAAGCCAGGACTAGCGGGAGCCGCTACGAGCAGTACTTC. Protein: CASSEARTSGSRYEQYF.

The V call is TRBV7-9, the J call TRBJ2-5, with D hard to call. The CDR3 runs 13 residues. Germline V gene lookup returns CDR1 SEHNR and CDR2 FQNEAQ (reference sequence). Trimming took off 1 base at V and 8 bases at J, with 11 bases between the two ends. As DNA, the CDR3 is TGTGCCAGCAGCTTAGGGGATAGAGCTACCCAGTACTTC. This codes for CASSLGDRATQYF.

The chain employs TRBV7-2 and TRBJ2-1; tentatively, D is TRBD1 (5 bases). CDR3 length: 15 residues. Trimming pared 2 bases from V and 0 bases from J, leaving 8 bases between. Germline values: CDR1 SGHTA, CDR2 FQGNSA. The CDR3, as DNA: TGTGCCAGCAGCTTAAGTAGGGGCTCCTACAATGAGCAGTTCTTC. This translates into CASSLSRGSYNEQFF.

Only a few counts were recorded for this clone. The V gene is TRBV19, the J gene TRBJ2-1; 9 bases fit TRBD2. Germline CDR1 LNHDA, CDR2 SQIVND (reference sequence). The junction had 7 bases not matched to a gene; V was cut back by 2 bases and J by 8 bases. This CDR3 has 15 residues. The CDR3 is CASSIKAGGPHEQFF. As DNA, the CDR3 is TGTGCCAGTAGTATAAAGGCGGGAGGGCCCCATGAGCAGTTCTTC.

The CDR3 sequence is CATGLYSSTDTQYF. As DNA, the CDR3 is TGTGCCACCGGCTTATACTCTAGCACAGATACGCAGTATTTT. The chain links TRBV6-5 to TRBJ2-3; D call uncertain. The CDR3 is 14 residues long. The V and J ends lost 10 bases and 0 bases respectively, with 14 bases between them. Germline V CDR1 and CDR2: MNHEY, SVGAGI.

The table lists this clone with a count of one. This sequence joins TRBV7-9 and TRBJ1-2; D remains unclear. V gave up 3 bases and J gave up 3 bases, with 11 bases separating them. This CDR3 comprises 14 residues. The V gene's germline CDR1 is SEHNR and CDR2 FQNEAQ (reference sequence). CDR3 loop: CASSFNEAHYGYTF. The CDR3 DNA is TGTGCCAGCAGCTTCAACGAGGCCCACTATGGCTACACCTTC.

For the CDR3, the DNA is TGTGCCAGCAGTGAAGGCGCCTCCGACTCTGGGGCCAACGTCCTGACTTTC. It encodes CASSEGASDSGANVLTF. The gene calls are TRBV6-4 and TRBJ2-6; D is unclear. V gave up 3 bases and J gave up 0 bases, with 12 bases separating them. CDR3 size: 17 residues. CDR1 is MRHNA and CDR2 is SNTAGT in the germline V gene.

This chain connects TRBV4-1 to TRBJ2-7, with unresolved D. This CDR3 region has 16 residues. Germline values: CDR1 MGHRA, CDR2 YSYEKL. Trimming took off 4 bases at V and 7 bases at J, with 23 bases between the two ends. Here the CDR3 reads CASSPSSWGYSEEQYF. The DNA for the CDR3 is TGCGCCAGCAGCCCCTCGTCGTGGGGTTACTCGGAAGAGCAGTACTTC.

The V and J genes are TRBV30 and TRBJ2-1, with 12 bases aligning to TRBD2. The CDR3 contains 15 residues. The ends lost 5 bases at V and 10 bases at J; junction bases unmatched: 12. Looked up from germline, CDR1 is GTSNPN and CDR2 is SVGIG (reference sequence). The CDR3 reads CAWAGLAGTIGEQFF. As DNA, the CDR3 is TGTGCCTGGGCCGGACTAGCGGGAACGATAGGCGAGCAGTTCTTC.

The V call is TRBV2, the J call TRBJ1-5; 9 bases are a match to TRBD1. CDR1 and CDR2 (germline): SNHLY, FYNNEI. The CDR3 runs to 16 residues. J lost 3 bases, V lost 6 bases, and 9 bases had no gene match. The CDR3 spells CASRRGQGRLNQPQHF. CDR3 in DNA: TGTGCCAGCAGACGAGGACAGGGGCGACTCAATCAGCCCCAGCATTTT.

A word on this clone: This same CDR3 is encoded by further DNA sequences in the sample. The chain couples TRBV29-1 to TRBJ2-3, with D perhaps matching TRBD2 (6 bases). This CDR3 region has 13 residues. Trimming left V 4 bases short and J 3 bases short, with 11 bases between. CDR1 and CDR2 (germline): SQVTM, ANQGSEA. CDR3 bases: TGCAGCGTTGTCGGCGGGGCGACAGATACGCAGTATTTT. This sequence encodes CSVVGGATDTQYF.

V and J are TRBV6-1 and TRBJ1-5; no clear D gene. The length of the CDR3 is 16 residues. Germline V gene sequence: CDR1 MNHNS, CDR2 SASEGT. The V gene lost 1 base and the J gene lost 6 bases, with 16 bases spanning the gap. CDR3 residues: CASSEEERGIGQPQHF. Here the CDR3 DNA reads TGTGCCAGCAGTGAAGAGGAACGAGGAATCGGTCAGCCCCAGCATTTT.

J is TRBJ1-1 and V is TRBV28; TRBD1 might be the D (6 bases). The germline gives CDR1 MDHEN, CDR2 SYDVKM. V lost 5 bases, J lost 4 bases, and 17 bases lay in between. This CDR3 spans 15 amino acids. The chain's CDR3 is CASSNHRARSTEAFF. CDR3 nucleotides: TGTGCCAGCAGTAACCACAGGGCTCGGAGCACTGAAGCTTTCTTT.